This T cell receptor beta chain emerged from a study of cytomegalovirus exposure and HLA in healthy donors (dated by TCRdb to about 2017). Concerning the study at large: According to an earlier analysis of 587 of the donors, about 179 million T cells yielded 117 million unique TCR beta sequences and about 300 Gb of sequence data. Approximately 300 gigabases of sequencing data and approximately 91 million unique TCR sequences made up an early release that covered several hundred HLA-typed donors. The genetic ancestry cluster associated with self-reported Caucasian donors included about four fifths of the roughly 360 genotyped donors. The study aimed to test whether cataloging public T cell receptors could reveal signatures of past pathogen exposure. The study profiled the T cell repertoires of about 640 subjects by immunosequencing and related them to cytomegalovirus serostatus. A separate validation cohort of about 110 different subjects was used in addition to the roughly 700-subject first cohort. To predict cytomegalovirus infection status, the study combined high-throughput TCR immunosequencing, statistical association of individual TCRs with disease status, and machine learning. In a later analysis, previously published TCR beta repertoires from 666 donors were re-analyzed and high-resolution HLA genotyping was added so that TCR occurrence patterns could be studied. The later analysis used no new phenotypic data to find candidate immune exposures, relying instead on TCR beta sequences and their occurrence across donors. In an earlier analysis of roughly 600 of the donors, high-throughput TCR beta sequencing was used to judge whether each TCR beta V gene segment behaved as functional or pseudogenic. Donor age, sex, ethnicity and CMV serostatus were compiled alongside the repertoire data. Genome-wide SNP genotypes for about 65% of the 666 donors were used in a later genetic analysis, which treated that subset as a discovery cohort. All discovery cohort repertoires had been generated using a single sequencing platform. HLA typing included class I and class II loci at four-digit resolution. Typing coverage varied by locus: about 620-640 donors for A, B, C, DRB1 and DQB1; more than 500 for DQA1; around 610 for DPA1; some 470 for DPB1. Four or five DR-DQ haplotypes were treated as single units for association and clustering because of strong linkage in the cohort. On average, around 230,000 unique TCR beta nucleotide sequences were sequenced per donor among 300 to 500 genotyped donors of the cohort, with about 19% of those sequences being non-productive.

CDR1 and CDR2 are drawn from the germline V gene: MGHRA, YSYEKL. Spanning cysteine to phenylalanine, the CDR3 consists of 18 amino acids. The DNA shown is the 54-base CDR3, in frame from base 1. Trimming removed 1 base from V and 5 bases from J, leaving 23 bases between the germline ends. Libraries came from the immunoSEQ multiplex PCR assay. The multiplex PCR relied on a mix of 60 forward primers for TCR Vbeta segments and 13 reverse primers for TCR Jbeta segments. A multiplex PCR assay on genomic DNA amplified the CDR3 region of rearranged TCR beta genes. The amplified TCR beta libraries were sequenced on the Illumina HiSeq System as 87-base-pair reads. The paper's processing steps were these. A later analysis tallied roughly 76 million unique TCR beta chains across the approximately 670 repertoires, and about 10 million of those chains were shared by two or more donors. Raw reads were error-corrected and collapsed into unique sequences by a nearest-neighbor algorithm in which closely related sequences were merged to remove PCR and sequencing errors. CDR3 sequences were aligned to IMGT reference sequences to assign V, D and J gene segments. For a sequence to be retained, at least a six-nucleotide match to both a V gene segment and a J gene segment was required. A rearrangement was called productive if the CDR3 had no stop codons and remained in frame with V and J, and every other rearrangement was called non-productive. CDR3 was defined according to IMGT convention as the region running from the second conserved V-encoded cysteine to the conserved J-encoded phenylalanine. The earlier analysis of about 590 of the donors excluded sequences that lacked an unambiguous match to a single V gene segment. In an earlier analysis of 500 to 750 of the donors, V segments were called functional above 56.7% productive rearrangements and were called segregating when the between-donor standard deviation exceeded 5%. To diagnose cytomegalovirus status from the catalog of TCR beta chain sequences, a statistical classification framework was built. In a later analysis, V and J genes were assigned by comparing TCR nucleotide sequences against IMGT/GENE-DB human TR gene sequences. Using the TCRdist pipeline, a later analysis assigned CDR3 sequences along with most-parsimonious VDJ recombination scenarios. In a later analysis, each TCR beta chain was defined by its CDR3 amino acid sequence together with its V-gene family, and reads without a unique V-gene family were excluded. As a way to deal with suspected cross-contamination and a sequencing artifact, a later analysis dropped nearly 600 nucleotide sequences that were highly shared and had low generation probability. In a later analysis, a clonal expansion index for each public chain was calculated from normalized within-repertoire ranks of inferred template counts. A later analysis computed generation probabilities with a VDJ recombination model fitted to out-of-frame rearrangements, and checked the results against IGoR. A later analysis scored TCR-TCR, TCR-HLA and TCR-CMV co-occurrence with hypergeometric tests, applying a repertoire-size bias correction to TCR pairs. A later analysis estimated false discovery rates by permuting HLA or CMV assignments 20 times. In a later analysis, co-occurring TCRs were grouped using DBSCAN, and TCRdist sequence similarity was added for clustering within HLA-allele-positive subsets. Co-occurrence clustering excluded repertoires with fewer than 30,000 or more than 120,000 public chains, plus five with anomalous nucleotide sharing. Entries here come from immuneACCESS through TCRdb and include only in-frame sequences with V and J called. Some clones fail to appear in such tables; in the studies checked, an unresolved V gene covers under half of the shortfall, and the cause of the remainder is unknown. For V, J and clone size, that table is used; D and trimming come from the DNA. The sample table records roughly 180,000 clones; roughly 84% of these occur just once. The top ten clones comprise roughly 1% of the sample.

In total, 630 or so healthy bone marrow donors made up the cohort. At the time of sampling, all cohort members were nominally healthy, though unrecorded immune exposures were likely present. The donor was CMV seronegative and belonged to the group of around 350 seronegative cohort members. Every donor gave a peripheral blood sample, and the peripheral blood mononuclear cells from that sample were used for TCR beta sequencing. Genomic DNA was extracted from the blood cell samples with the Qiagen DNeasy Blood Extraction Kit. For this clone: This receptor's antigen is unknown. Qualities for individual bases were not recorded, and no much larger clone is one base off.

The research as a whole found: HLA typing was unavailable for some donors at each locus, so association tests used only the typed subset. A few of the identified cytomegalovirus-associated TCR beta chains were confirmed in vitro to be specific for cytomegalovirus antigens. The earlier analysis of 587 of the donors excluded 15 to 20 rarely observed V segments, including chromosome 9 orphons, because counts were too low. In this cohort, only TCR beta chains were sequenced, and detectable features were limited by the absence of alpha or paired-chain data. According to a later genetic analysis, donors in an Asian-associated ancestry cluster had fewer N-insertions in productive TCRs than the approximately 650-donor mean. In a later analysis, HLA-associated TCR beta chains were found to be more clonally expanded and to have lower generation probabilities than equally common non-associated chains. Strong co-occurrence of HLA alleles, especially DR and DQ, made assigning TCR associations to individual alleles difficult. The presence/absence analyses assumed that sequencing depth was roughly uniform across donors, and that assumption may not be true. For the cohort, immune exposure information was limited to CMV serostatus. The sequencing pipeline was judged likely to have produced a cluster of highly shared sequence variants as a technical artifact. Broadly in line with IMGT annotations, most TCR beta V segments showed up in productive rearrangements about 90% or about 30% of the time in an earlier analysis of around 600 of the donors. According to a later analysis, parvovirus B19, influenza, CMV and Epstein-Barr virus appeared linked to several top co-occurrence clusters. Some IMGT-functional V segments, including TRBV6-2 and TRBV6-3, could not be told apart with the 87-base-pair reads, so those segments were excluded. A further reported finding was that TCR beta sequences accurately predicted the HLA-A and HLA-B alleles for most subjects in the first cohort. In a later analysis, TCR association rates were found to vary across HLA loci, with the most associated TCRs seen for DRB1 alleles and the fewest for HLA-C alleles. The authors suggested that the approach could potentially be extended to other disease states and immunological phenotypes. At a false discovery rate of 0.05, a later analysis linked some 18,000 TCR beta sequences to specific HLA alleles. Across donors, most TCR sequences were observed very rarely, whereas some public TCRs were present in many individuals. In a later genetic analysis, a missense DCLRE1C variant was associated with V-gene and J-gene trimming of TCR beta chains, and the association was replicated in an independent cohort. In a later analysis, most CMV-associated TCR beta chains were found to appear HLA-restricted, with HLA associations seemingly driven largely by CMV exposure. The study listed 164 TCR beta chains as associated with cytomegalovirus. In both the original and validation cohorts, the classifier was reported to diagnose cytomegalovirus status with high specificity and sensitivity. Linkage disequilibrium might explain the correlated functional status among segregating V segments, but an unknown experimental factor could not be excluded.

Sequencing used PBMCs. The sequence was obtained from a man between 25 and 39 years old in good health and CMV-seronegative. The rearranged segments are TRBV4-1 and TRBJ1-2; D gene: possibly TRBD1, on 5 matching bases. The nucleotide sequence is TGCGCCAGCAGCCAAGGTTCCGGGATCGTCGGGGGTTGGTATGGCTACACCTTC. It is translated as CASSQGSGIVGGWYGYTF.